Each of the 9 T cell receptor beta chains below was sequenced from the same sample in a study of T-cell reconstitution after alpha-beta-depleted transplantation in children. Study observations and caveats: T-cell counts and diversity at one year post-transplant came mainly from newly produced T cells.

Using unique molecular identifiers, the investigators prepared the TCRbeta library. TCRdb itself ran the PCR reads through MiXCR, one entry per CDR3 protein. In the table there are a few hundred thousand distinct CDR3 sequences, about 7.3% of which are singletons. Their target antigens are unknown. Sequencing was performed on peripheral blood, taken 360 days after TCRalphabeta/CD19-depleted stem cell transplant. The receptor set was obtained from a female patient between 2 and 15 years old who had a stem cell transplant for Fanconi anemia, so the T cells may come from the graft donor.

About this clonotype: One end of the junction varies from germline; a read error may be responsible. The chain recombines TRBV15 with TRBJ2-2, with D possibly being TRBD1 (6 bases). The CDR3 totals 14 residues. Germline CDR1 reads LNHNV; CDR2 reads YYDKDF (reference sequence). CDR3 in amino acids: CAARTAANTGELFF. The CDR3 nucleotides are TGTGCCGCCAGGACAGCCGCGAACACCGGGGAGCTGTTTTTT. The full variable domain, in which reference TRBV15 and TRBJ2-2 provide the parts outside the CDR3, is DAMVIQNPRYQVTQFGKPVTLSCSQTLNHNVMYWYQQKSSQAPKLLFHYYDKDFNNEADTPDNFQSRRPNTSFCFLDIRSPGLGDTAMYLCAARTAANTGELFFGEGSRLTVL.

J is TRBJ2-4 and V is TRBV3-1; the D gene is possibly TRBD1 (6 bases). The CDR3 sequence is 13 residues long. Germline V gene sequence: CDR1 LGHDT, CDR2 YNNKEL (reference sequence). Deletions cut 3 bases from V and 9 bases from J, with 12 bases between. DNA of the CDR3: TGTGCCAGCAGCCAGGACAGAGAGGGCATTCAGTACTTC. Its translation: CASSQDREGIQYF.

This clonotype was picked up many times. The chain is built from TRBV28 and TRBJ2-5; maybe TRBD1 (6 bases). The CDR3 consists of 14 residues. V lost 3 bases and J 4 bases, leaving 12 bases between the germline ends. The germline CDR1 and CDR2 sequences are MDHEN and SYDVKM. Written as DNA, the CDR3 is TGTGCCAGCAGTTTCTACAGGGAGATAGAGACCCAGTACTTC. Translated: CASSFYREIETQYF.

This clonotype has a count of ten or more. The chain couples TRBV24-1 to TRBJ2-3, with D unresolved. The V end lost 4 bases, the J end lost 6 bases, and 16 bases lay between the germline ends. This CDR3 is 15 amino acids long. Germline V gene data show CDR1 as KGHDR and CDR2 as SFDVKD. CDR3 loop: CATSDPLASLDTQYF. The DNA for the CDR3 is TGTGCCACCAGTGACCCCCTTGCCTCCCTCGATACGCAGTATTTT.

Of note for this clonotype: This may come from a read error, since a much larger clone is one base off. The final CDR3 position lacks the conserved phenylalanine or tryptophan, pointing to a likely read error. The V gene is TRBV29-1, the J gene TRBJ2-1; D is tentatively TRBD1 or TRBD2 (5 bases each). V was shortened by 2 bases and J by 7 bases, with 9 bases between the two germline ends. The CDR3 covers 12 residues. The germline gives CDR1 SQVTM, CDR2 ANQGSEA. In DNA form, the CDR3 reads TGCAGCGTTGAATTCAGGGAGAATGAGCAGTTCCTC. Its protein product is CSVEFRENEQFL.

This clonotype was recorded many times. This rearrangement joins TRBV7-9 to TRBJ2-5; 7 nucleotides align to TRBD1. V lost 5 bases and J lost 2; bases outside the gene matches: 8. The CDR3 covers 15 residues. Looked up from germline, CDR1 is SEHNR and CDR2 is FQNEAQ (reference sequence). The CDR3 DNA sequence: TGTGCCAGCAGCCTAATGGGACAGCCTCAAGAGACCCAGTACTTC. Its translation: CASSLMGQPQETQYF.

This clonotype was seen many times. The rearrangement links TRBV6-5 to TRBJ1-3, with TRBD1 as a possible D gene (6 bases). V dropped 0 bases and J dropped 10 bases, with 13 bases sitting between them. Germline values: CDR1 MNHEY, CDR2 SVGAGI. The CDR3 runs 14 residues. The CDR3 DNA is TGTGCCAGCAGTTACTCCACAGGGCCCAATACCATATATTTT. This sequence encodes CASSYSTGPNTIYF.

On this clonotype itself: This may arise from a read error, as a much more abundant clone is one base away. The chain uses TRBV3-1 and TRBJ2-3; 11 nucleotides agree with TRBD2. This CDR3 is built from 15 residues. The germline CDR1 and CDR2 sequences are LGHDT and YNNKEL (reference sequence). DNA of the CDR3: TGTGCCAGCAGCCAGGATGGGACTAGCGGAGATACGCAGAATTTT. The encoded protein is CASSQDGTSGDTQNF.

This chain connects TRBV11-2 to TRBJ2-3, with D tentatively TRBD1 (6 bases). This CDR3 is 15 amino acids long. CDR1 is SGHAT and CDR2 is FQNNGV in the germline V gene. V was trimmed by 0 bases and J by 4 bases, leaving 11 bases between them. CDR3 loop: CASSLEAGVADTQYF. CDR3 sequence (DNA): TGTGCCAGCAGCTTAGAGGCAGGGGTCGCAGATACGCAGTATTTT.